This TCR beta chain stems from a study of cytomegalovirus exposure and HLA in healthy donors. This clone was recorded a few times. Its antigen is not identified. All donors participated as healthy donors of bone marrow. The CDR3 runs 16 residues. With 4 bases clipped from V and 1 base from J, the junction kept 8 bases outside the gene matches. Germline V gene sequence: CDR1 SGDLS, CDR2 YYNGEE. Both 60 Vbeta primers and 13 Jbeta primers went into the PCR. Sequencing was performed with immunoSEQ multiplex PCR; in TCRdb, only in-frame clones are kept and a portion is missing. The profile covers some 150,000 clones, with roughly four fifths appearing a single time and less than 3.5% taken by the ten largest. Whole-study findings and limits: In a later analysis, the majority of CMV-associated beta chains seemingly showed HLA restriction.

Source material: PBMCs. The receptor comes from a man aged 35-49 years in good health and CMV-seropositive. The chain links TRBV9 to TRBJ2-1; 7 nucleotides align to TRBD2. CDR3 loop: CASSRGGAGSYNEQFF. CDR3 DNA sequence: TGTGCCAGCAGCCGCGGGGGAGCGGGTTCCTACAATGAGCAGTTCTTC.